Below, 27 T cell receptor beta chains from the same sample are listed, as sequenced in a study of cytomegalovirus exposure and HLA in healthy donors. PCR primers comprised 60 Vbeta and 13 Jbeta primers. Profiling relied on immunoSEQ multiplex PCR, and the TCRdb table lists in-frame clones only, not all of them. The repertoire includes more than 95,000 clones, 10% to 15% of them detected once, and roughly 15% sits in the top ten. The source material was PBMCs. The receptors were gathered from a man aged 35-49 years in good health and CMV-seropositive.

This clone was observed a handful of times. The chain recombines TRBV4-1 with TRBJ2-7; 12 bases line up with TRBD2. Per germline, CDR1 MGHRA and CDR2 YSYEKL. This CDR3 is 15 amino acids long. J gave up 3 bases and V 4 bases, and 4 bases lay outside the gene matches. The CDR3 sequence: CASSPQTSGSYEQYF. Here the CDR3 DNA reads TGCGCCAGCAGCCCCCAGACTAGCGGGAGCTACGAGCAGTACTTC.

This clone has only a few counts. V is TRBV7-9 and J is TRBJ2-7; 10 bases map to TRBD2. This CDR3 region has 14 residues. CDR1 and CDR2 (germline): SEHNR, FQNEAQ (reference sequence). V trimming: 3 bases; J trimming: 6 bases; junction bases outside the gene matches: 5. CDR3 region: CASSFLAGAGEQYF. DNA for the CDR3: TGTGCCAGCAGCTTCCTAGCGGGAGCGGGCGAGCAGTACTTC.

This clone was counted only a few times. The chain employs TRBV10-3 and TRBJ2-5; the match to TRBD1 covers 8 bases. Looked up from germline, CDR1 is ENHRY and CDR2 is SYGVKD. The CDR3 sequence is 15 residues long. V lost 2 bases and J lost 5; bases outside the gene matches: 7. CDR3 amino acids: CAISESQGAGETQYF. The CDR3 DNA reads TGTGCCATCAGTGAGAGCCAGGGGGCGGGTGAGACCCAGTACTTC.

The chain couples TRBV15 to TRBJ1-1, with a weak D call TRBD1 (6 bases). Germline assignment: CDR1 LNHNV and CDR2 YYDKDF (reference sequence). V was trimmed by 0 bases and J by 10 bases, leaving 12 bases between them. CDR3 length: 13 amino acids. The CDR3 bases are TGTGCCACCAGCAGAGAACCGGGACAAGGAGCTTTCTTT. Amino acids: CATSREPGQGAFF.

The V and J genes are TRBV30 and TRBJ2-3; unclear D gene. CDR3 size: 16 residues. The germline V gene encodes CDR1 GTSNPN and CDR2 SVGIG (reference sequence). Trimming left V 0 bases short and J 2 bases short, with 15 bases between. Here the CDR3 reads CAWSVLSGTTTDTQYF. CDR3 bases: TGTGCCTGGAGTGTACTATCCGGTACAACCACAGATACGCAGTATTTT.

This clone occurred a few times. The chain combines TRBV27 with TRBJ2-7, with TRBD2 matching over 10 bases. This CDR3 region has 17 residues. V lost 0 bases, J lost 4 bases, and 9 bases stayed unmatched. Germline V gene data show CDR1 as MNHEY and CDR2 as SMNVEV (reference sequence). CDR3 sequence: CASSLSGLAGVRYEQYF. The CDR3 DNA is TGTGCCAGCAGTTTATCGGGGCTAGCGGGGGTGCGATACGAGCAGTACTTC.

The J gene is TRBJ2-1, the V gene TRBV6-1; D possibly corresponds to TRBD1 (6 bases). The V end lost 10 bases, the J end lost 0 bases, and 16 bases lay between the germline ends. CDR3 size: 15 residues. The germline V gene has CDR1 MNHNS and CDR2 SASEGT. The CDR3 DNA sequence: TGTGCCACCGAGGGGGTCTACAGCTCCTACAATGAGCAGTTCTTC. Translation: CATEGVYSSYNEQFF.

This clone has only a few counts. The chain recombines TRBV28 with TRBJ2-3; 9 nucleotides line up with TRBD2. V lost 4 bases and J lost 3; bases outside the gene matches: 11. The CDR3 has 17 residues. Germline V gene lookup returns CDR1 MDHEN and CDR2 SYDVKM. CDR3 protein: CASSSPAGLAFTDTQYF. In nucleotides, the CDR3 is TGTGCCAGCAGTTCGCCAGCAGGACTAGCGTTTACAGATACGCAGTATTTT. Together with reference TRBV28 and TRBJ2-3, the CDR3 gives the full variable domain: DVKVTQSSRYLVKRTGEKVFLECVQDMDHENMFWYRQDPGLGLRLIYFSYDVKMKEKGDIPEGYSVSREKKERFSLILESASTNQTSMYLCASSSPAGLAFTDTQYFGPGTRLTVL.

This clone was seen more than once but under ten times. J is TRBJ2-1 and V is TRBV5-1; D may be TRBD1 (6 bases). There are 14 residues in the CDR3. Germline CDR1 SGHRS, CDR2 YFSETQ. V lost 3 bases to trimming and J lost 5 bases, with 12 bases between them. The CDR3 sequence is CASSSLTGHNEQFF. Here the CDR3 DNA reads TGCGCCAGCAGCTCCCTGACAGGCCACAATGAGCAGTTCTTC.

V is TRBV9 and J is TRBJ2-2, with TRBD1 as a possible D gene (5 bases). Germline-derived CDR1 and CDR2 are SGDLS and YYNGEE. V was cut by 0 bases and J by 4 bases, with 13 bases left in between. CDR3 length: 16 amino acids. The CDR3 DNA sequence: TGTGCCAGCAGCGTAGTCCCCAGGGTGAGCACCGGGGAGCTGTTTTTT. It codes for CASSVVPRVSTGELFF.

This clone showed up just a few times. V gene TRBV5-8 combines with J gene TRBJ2-3; a possible D gene is TRBD1 (5 bases). This CDR3 contains 12 residues. V lost 4 bases to trimming and J lost 5 bases, with 8 bases between them. Germline lookup yields CDR1 SGHTS and CDR2 YDEGEE. DNA of the CDR3: TGTGCCAGCAGCCCTGACAGAGATACGCAGTATTTT. Translated, it gives CASSPDRDTQYF.

This clone appeared many times. The gene calls are TRBV9 and TRBJ1-2; 9 nucleotides align to TRBD1. The CDR3 is made up of 15 amino acids. The trim removed 3 bases at V and 7 bases at J, leaving 10 bases unmatched. Per germline, CDR1 SGDLS and CDR2 YYNGEE. The CDR3 spells CASSAGGTGKGGYTF. The CDR3 nucleotides read TGTGCCAGCAGCGCGGGGGGGACAGGGAAGGGTGGCTACACCTTC.

This clone came up a few times. This rearrangement joins TRBV5-8 to TRBJ1-5; 7 bases agree with TRBD1. The germline CDR1 and CDR2 sequences are SGHTS and YDEGEE. CDR3 size: 15 residues. J was trimmed by 7 bases and V by 0 bases; bases with no gene match: 7. The CDR3 nucleotides read TGTGCCAGCAGCTTGGTAAGGGGGCCCAGGCAGCCCCAGCATTTT. Protein product: CASSLVRGPRQPQHF.

This clone came up a few times. V usage is TRBV28 and J usage is TRBJ1-1; D remains ambiguous. With 4 bases removed from V and 4 bases from J, the gap between germline ends came to 7 bases. Per germline, CDR1 MDHEN and CDR2 SYDVKM. The CDR3 consists of 12 residues. The CDR3 protein is CASSSGSTEAFF. The DNA of the CDR3 is TGTGCCAGCAGTTCGGGGTCCACTGAAGCTTTCTTT.

V usage is TRBV11-2 and J usage is TRBJ2-5; 9 bases match TRBD1. The CDR3 loop spans 15 amino acids. The V gene's germline CDR1 is SGHAT and CDR2 FQNNGV. The V segment lost 2 bases and the J segment 3 bases; nucleotides outside the gene matches: 4. As DNA, the CDR3 is TGTGCCAGCAGCTTACAACGGACAGGGGAAGAGACCCAGTACTTC. This gives the protein CASSLQRTGEETQYF. The full variable domain, in which reference TRBV11-2 and TRBJ2-5 provide the parts outside the CDR3, is EAGVAQSPRYKIIEKRQSVAFWCNPISGHATLYWYQQILGQGPKLLIQFQNNGVVDDSQLPKDRFSAERLKGVDSTLKIQPAKLEDSAVYLCASSLQRTGEETQYFGPGTRLLVL.

This chain joins TRBV11-2 and TRBJ2-5; 11 nucleotides align to TRBD1. There are 16 residues in the CDR3. V was pared by 4 bases and J by 1 base, with 5 bases of the junction left unmatched. In germline, CDR1 is SGHAT, CDR2 FQNNGV. CDR3 residues: CASSWGTGGPQETQYF. CDR3 bases: TGTGCCAGCAGCTGGGGGACAGGGGGGCCCCAAGAGACCCAGTACTTC.

The chain employs TRBV10-1 and TRBJ2-5; D not resolved. Between the trimmed V and J ends, which lost 3 bases and 7 bases, there was a span of 15 bases. Per germline, CDR1 WNHNN and CDR2 SYGVQD (reference sequence). The length of the CDR3 is 14 residues. The DNA for the CDR3 is TGCGCCAGCAGTGACTCCAAATCCGCCAGGACCCAGTACTTC. Its protein is CASSDSKSARTQYF.

The chain recombines TRBV27 with TRBJ2-3; weak D call: TRBD2 (5 bases). The V and J ends lost 4 bases and 6 bases respectively, with 5 bases between them. Germline loops: CDR1 MNHEY, CDR2 SMNVEV (reference sequence). The CDR3 runs to 11 residues. CDR3 coding DNA: TGTGCCAGCAGTTCGGGGGATACGCAGTATTTT. As protein: CASSSGDTQYF.

The chain employs TRBV19 and TRBJ2-3, with a weak D call TRBD1 (6 bases). V gave up 7 bases and J gave up 4 bases, with 9 bases separating them. From germline, CDR1 is LNHDA and CDR2 SQIVND (reference sequence). The length of the CDR3 is 12 residues. CDR3 DNA sequence: TGTGCCAGTATGGGACAATCAGATACGCAGTATTTT. Protein sequence: CASMGQSDTQYF.

The chain carries TRBV10-3 and TRBJ1-1; a possible D gene is TRBD1 (5 bases). The CDR3 is 15 amino acids. V gave up 0 bases and J gave up 5 bases, with 13 bases separating them. Germline CDR1 reads ENHRY; CDR2 reads SYGVKD. CDR3 sequence reads: CAISESVQGGTEAFF. The CDR3 nucleotides are TGTGCCATCAGTGAGTCTGTGCAGGGAGGGACTGAAGCTTTCTTT.

This clone was found a few times. V gene TRBV7-9 combines with J gene TRBJ2-3; 10 bases map to TRBD2. The CDR3 loop spans 16 amino acids. Germline trimming cut 4 bases from V and 3 bases from J; bases unmatched to any gene: 7. The germline V gene encodes CDR1 SEHNR and CDR2 FQNEAQ (reference sequence). CDR3 nucleotides: TGTGCCAGCAGCTCCCTAGCGGGAGATGAAACAGATACGCAGTATTTT. Its translation is CASSSLAGDETDTQYF.

This chain links TRBV6-4 with TRBJ2-2, with D perhaps matching TRBD1 (6 bases). The length of the CDR3 is 13 residues. The V gene lost 6 bases and the J gene lost 5 bases, with 10 bases spanning the gap. From germline, CDR1 is MRHNA and CDR2 SNTAGT. CDR3 nucleotide sequence: TGTGCCAGCAGCTCAGGGGAAACCGGGGAGCTGTTTTTT. It yields the protein CASSSGETGELFF.

This chain uses TRBV27 with TRBJ1-5; D might be TRBD1 (6 bases). CDR1 and CDR2 from the germline V gene are MNHEY and SMNVEV (reference sequence). This CDR3 region has 13 residues. Trimming stripped 4 bases from V and 7 bases from J, with 11 bases between. The CDR3 coding sequence is TGTGCCAGCAGTTCCAGGGGTTGGCAGCCCCAGCATTTT. This translates into CASSSRGWQPQHF.

Only a few counts were recorded for this clone. The V call is TRBV5-1, the J call TRBJ1-1; D gene uncertain. V gave up 0 bases and J gave up 6 bases, with 15 bases separating them. Germline loops: CDR1 SGHRS, CDR2 YFSETQ. The CDR3 loop spans 15 amino acids. The CDR3 DNA is TGCGCCAGCAGCTTGGCCGTGAGGGAAGGCGCTGAAGCTTTCTTT. Translating gives CASSLAVREGAEAFF.

The chain combines TRBV6-4 with TRBJ2-3, with D possibly matching TRBD2 (6 bases). Trimming took 6 bases from V and 0 from J, leaving 13 bases between them. The CDR3 contains 15 residues. The germline V gene has CDR1 MRHNA and CDR2 SNTAGT. The CDR3 sequence is CASRLAGTSTDTQYF. CDR3 nucleotide sequence: TGTGCCAGCAGGCTAGCCGGGACTAGCACAGATACGCAGTATTTT.

This sequence joins TRBV4-1 and TRBJ2-3; the match to TRBD2 covers 7 bases. This CDR3 contains 15 residues. The V gene end was trimmed by 2 bases and the J gene end by 1 base; junction bases not matched to a gene: 3. The germline CDR1 and CDR2 sequences are MGHRA and YSYEKL. CDR3 amino acids: CASSQNLAGTDTQYF. DNA of the CDR3: TGCGCCAGCAGCCAAAATCTAGCGGGCACAGATACGCAGTATTTT.

The chain has TRBV7-2 and TRBJ2-7; possibly TRBD2 for D (5 bases). Trimming left V 6 bases short and J 3 bases short, with 9 bases between. In germline, CDR1 is SGHTA, CDR2 FQGNSA. CDR3 length equals 12 residues. The CDR3: CASRSAGYEQYF. In nucleotides, the CDR3 is TGTGCCAGCAGGAGCGCGGGCTACGAGCAGTACTTC.